This TCR beta chain stems from a study of beta chain features in type 1 diabetes. Expressed TCRB transcripts were sequenced after all isolated RNA was converted to cDNA. Clones were read by immunoSEQ multiplex PCR, and TCRdb kept only the in-frame ones, dropping some. There are about 900,000 clones in the sample; under 20% occur only once, and 0.02% to 0.03% lies in the top ten. Study-wide results and limits: A definitive answer on HLA type influencing TCRB rearrangement was not reached here.

This CDR3 is 14 amino acids long. The germline V gene encodes CDR1 SNHLY and CDR2 FYNNEI. The V segment lost 5 bases and the J segment 4 bases; nucleotides outside the gene matches: 7. This clone was observed a handful of times. Antigen specificity is unknown. The authors took one heparinised blood draw, averaging about 120 mL, from each donor. Sequencing input: naive CD4+ T cells from blood. The chain employs TRBV2 and TRBJ1-1, with 7 bases fitting TRBD1. This sequence was found in a woman aged 18-29 years in good health. The CDR3 reads CASSSTGEGTEAFF. The CDR3 nucleotides are TGTGCCAGCAGTAGCACAGGGGAGGGCACTGAAGCTTTCTTT.